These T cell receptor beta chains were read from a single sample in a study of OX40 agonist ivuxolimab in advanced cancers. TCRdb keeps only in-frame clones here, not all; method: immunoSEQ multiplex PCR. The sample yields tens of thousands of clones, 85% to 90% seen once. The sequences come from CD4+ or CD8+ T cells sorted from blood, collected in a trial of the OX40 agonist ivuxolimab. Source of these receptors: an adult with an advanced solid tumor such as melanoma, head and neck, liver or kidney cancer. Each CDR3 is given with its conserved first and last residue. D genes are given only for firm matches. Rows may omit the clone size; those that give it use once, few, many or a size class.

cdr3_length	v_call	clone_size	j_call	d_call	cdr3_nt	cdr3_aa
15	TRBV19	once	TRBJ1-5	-	TGTGCCAGTAACCCCGGGTGGGGCATCAATCAGCCCCAGCATTTT	CASNPGWGINQPQHF
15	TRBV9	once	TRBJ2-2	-	TGTGCCAGCAGCGTAGCGGTCTCGCACACCGGGGAGCTGTTTTTT	CASSVAVSHTGELFF
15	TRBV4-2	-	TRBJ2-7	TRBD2	TGTGCCAGCAGCTCCCGGGCGGGAGCTAACTACGAGCAGTACTTC	CASSSRAGANYEQYF
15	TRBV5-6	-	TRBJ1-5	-	TGTGCCAGCAGCTTGGGAGACAGACGCAATCAGCCCCAGCATTTT	CASSLGDRRNQPQHF
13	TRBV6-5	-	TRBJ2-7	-	TGTGCCAGCAGCGGGAGACAGCCCTACGAGCAGTACTTC	CASSGRQPYEQYF
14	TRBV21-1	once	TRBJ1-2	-	TGTGCCAGCAGCAAAGCGCGGCCTTACTATGGCTACACCTTC	CASSKARPYYGYTF
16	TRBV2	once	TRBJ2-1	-	TGTGCCAGCATCCCTAATGGAGGGGGGCGAGGGAATGAGCAGTTCTTC	CASIPNGGGRGNEQFF
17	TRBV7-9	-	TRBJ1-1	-	TGTGCCAGCAGCGACTCTGGTCTGTTTTCGGAGAACACTGAAGCTTTCTTT	CASSDSGLFSENTEAFF
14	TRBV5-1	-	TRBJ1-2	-	TGCGCCAGCAGCCCGACCCCTTCTCGTGAGGGCTACACCTTC	CASSPTPSREGYTF
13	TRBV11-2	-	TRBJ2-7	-	TGTGCCAGCAGCCAAACCCCATCGGTCGAGCAGTACTTC	CASSQTPSVEQYF